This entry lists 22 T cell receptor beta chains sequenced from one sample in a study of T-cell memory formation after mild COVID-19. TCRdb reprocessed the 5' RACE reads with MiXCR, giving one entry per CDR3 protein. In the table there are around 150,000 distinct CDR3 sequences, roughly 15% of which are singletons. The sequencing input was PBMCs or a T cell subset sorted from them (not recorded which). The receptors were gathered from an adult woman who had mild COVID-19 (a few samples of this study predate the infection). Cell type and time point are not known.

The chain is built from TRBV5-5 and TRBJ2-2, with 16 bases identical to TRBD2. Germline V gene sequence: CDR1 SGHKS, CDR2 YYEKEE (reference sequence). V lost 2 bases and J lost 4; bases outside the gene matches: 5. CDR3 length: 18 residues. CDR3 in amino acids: CASSFGTSGRGGTGELFF. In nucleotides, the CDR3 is TGTGCCAGCAGCTTCGGGACTAGCGGGAGGGGCGGCACCGGGGAGCTGTTTTTT.

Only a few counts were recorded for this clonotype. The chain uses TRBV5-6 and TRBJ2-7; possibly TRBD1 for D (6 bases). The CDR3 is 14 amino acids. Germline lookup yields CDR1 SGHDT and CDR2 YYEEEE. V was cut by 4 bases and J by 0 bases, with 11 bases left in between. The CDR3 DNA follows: TGTGCCAGCAGCAGCGGACAGAACTCCTACGAGCAGTACTTC. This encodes CASSSGQNSYEQYF.

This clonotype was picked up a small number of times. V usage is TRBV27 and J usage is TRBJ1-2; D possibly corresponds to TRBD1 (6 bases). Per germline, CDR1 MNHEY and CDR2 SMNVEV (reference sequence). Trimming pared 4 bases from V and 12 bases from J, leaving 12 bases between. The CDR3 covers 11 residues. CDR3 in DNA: TGTGCCAGCAGTTCGGGGGGGCAACACACCTTC. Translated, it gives CASSSGGQHTF.

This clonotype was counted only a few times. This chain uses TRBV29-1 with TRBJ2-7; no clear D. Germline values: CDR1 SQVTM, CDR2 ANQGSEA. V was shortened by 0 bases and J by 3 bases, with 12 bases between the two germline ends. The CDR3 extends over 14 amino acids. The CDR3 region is CSVEDFSEGYEQYF. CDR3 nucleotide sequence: TGCAGCGTTGAAGATTTCTCGGAAGGCTACGAGCAGTACTTC.

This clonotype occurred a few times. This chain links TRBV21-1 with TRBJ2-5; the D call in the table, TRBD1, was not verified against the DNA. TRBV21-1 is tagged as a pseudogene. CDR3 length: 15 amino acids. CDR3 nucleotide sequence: TGTGCCAGCAGCCCCCGGACAGGGGCTTATGAGACCCAGTACTTC. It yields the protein CASSPRTGAYETQYF.

The CDR3 spells CASRERAATNEKLFF. The CDR3 region has the DNA TGCGCCAGCAGGGAAAGGGCCGCAACTAATGAAAAACTGTTTTTT. This chain connects TRBV4-3 to TRBJ1-4; D remains ambiguous. V was clipped by 6 bases and J by 0 bases, with 11 bases between them. This CDR3 is built from 15 residues. Germline assignment: CDR1 LGHNA and CDR2 YSLEER.

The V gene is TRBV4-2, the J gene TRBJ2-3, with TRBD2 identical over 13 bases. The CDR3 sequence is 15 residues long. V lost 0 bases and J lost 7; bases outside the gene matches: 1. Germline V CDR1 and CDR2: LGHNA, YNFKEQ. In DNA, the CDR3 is TGTGCCAGCAGCCAAGAGGGGACTAGCGGGAATACGCAGTATTTT. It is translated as CASSQEGTSGNTQYF.

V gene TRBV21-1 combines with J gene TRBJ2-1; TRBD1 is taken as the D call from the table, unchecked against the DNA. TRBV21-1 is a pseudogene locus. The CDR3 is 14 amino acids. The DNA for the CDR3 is TGTGCCAGCAGCAAAGATGCCGGGTACAATGAGCAGTTCTTC. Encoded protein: CASSKDAGYNEQFF.

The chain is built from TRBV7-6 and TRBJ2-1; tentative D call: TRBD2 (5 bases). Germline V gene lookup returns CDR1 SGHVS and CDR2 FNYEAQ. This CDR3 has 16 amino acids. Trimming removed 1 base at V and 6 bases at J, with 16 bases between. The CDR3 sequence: CASSLEGVVGSNEQFF. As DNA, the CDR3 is TGTGCCAGCAGCTTAGAGGGAGTAGTGGGGAGCAATGAGCAGTTCTTC.

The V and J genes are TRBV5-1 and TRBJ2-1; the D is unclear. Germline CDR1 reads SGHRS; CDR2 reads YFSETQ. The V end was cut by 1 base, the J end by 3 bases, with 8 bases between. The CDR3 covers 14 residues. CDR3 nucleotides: TGCGCCAGCAGCTTGAATACTGACTACAATGAGCAGTTCTTC. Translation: CASSLNTDYNEQFF.

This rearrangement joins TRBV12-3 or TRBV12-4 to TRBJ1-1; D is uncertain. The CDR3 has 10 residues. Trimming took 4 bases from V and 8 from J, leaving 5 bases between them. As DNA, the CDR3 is TGTGCCAGCAGTTCTGGGGAAGCTTTCTTT. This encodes CASSSGEAFF.

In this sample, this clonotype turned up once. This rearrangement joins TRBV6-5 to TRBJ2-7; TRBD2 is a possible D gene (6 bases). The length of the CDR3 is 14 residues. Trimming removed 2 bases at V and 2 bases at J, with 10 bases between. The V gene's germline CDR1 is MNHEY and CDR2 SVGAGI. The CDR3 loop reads CASSYGSGAYEQYF. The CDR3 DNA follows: TGTGCCAGCAGTTACGGTTCGGGAGCCTACGAGCAGTACTTC.

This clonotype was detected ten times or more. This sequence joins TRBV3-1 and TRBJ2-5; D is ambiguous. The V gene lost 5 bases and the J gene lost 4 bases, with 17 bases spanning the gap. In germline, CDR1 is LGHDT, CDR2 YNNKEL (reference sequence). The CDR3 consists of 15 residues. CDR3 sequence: CASSTPRASAETQYF. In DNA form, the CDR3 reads TGTGCCAGCAGCACACCCCGGGCGTCGGCAGAGACCCAGTACTTC.

The CDR3 nucleotides are TGTGCCAGCAGCCAGAGGGGGGAGGGACTTAGAAACACCGGGGAGCTGTTTTTT. As protein: CASSQRGEGLRNTGELFF. The genes are TRBV4-2 and TRBJ2-2; a weak D match, TRBD2 (7 bases). Trimming left V 3 bases short and J 2 bases short, with 19 bases between. The CDR3 runs to 18 residues. CDR1 and CDR2 from the germline V gene are LGHNA and YNFKEQ.

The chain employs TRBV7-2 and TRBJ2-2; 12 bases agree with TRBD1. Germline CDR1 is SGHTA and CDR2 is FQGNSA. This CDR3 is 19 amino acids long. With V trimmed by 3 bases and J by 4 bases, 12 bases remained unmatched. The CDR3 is CASSFLGQGAILGTGELFF. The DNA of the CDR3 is TGTGCCAGCAGCTTCTTGGGACAGGGGGCTATATTAGGCACCGGGGAGCTGTTTTTT.

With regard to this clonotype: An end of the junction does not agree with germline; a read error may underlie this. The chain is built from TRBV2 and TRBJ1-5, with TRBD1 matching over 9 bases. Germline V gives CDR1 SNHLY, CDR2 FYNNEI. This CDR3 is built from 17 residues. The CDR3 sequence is CASSSAPGTGSSQPQHF. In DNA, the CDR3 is TGTGCCAGCAGCTCAGCCCCCGGGACAGGGAGCAGTCAGCCCCAGCATTTT.

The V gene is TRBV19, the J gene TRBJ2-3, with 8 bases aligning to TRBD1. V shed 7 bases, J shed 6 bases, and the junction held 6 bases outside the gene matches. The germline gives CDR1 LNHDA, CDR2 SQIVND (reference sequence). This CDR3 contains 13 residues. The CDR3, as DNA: TGTGCCAGTATGACAGGGGTGGACGATACGCAGTATTTT. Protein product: CASMTGVDDTQYF.

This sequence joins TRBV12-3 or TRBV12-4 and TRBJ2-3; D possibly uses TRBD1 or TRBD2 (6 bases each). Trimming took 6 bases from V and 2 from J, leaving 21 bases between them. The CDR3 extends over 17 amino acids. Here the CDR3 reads CASSLIARGLVTDTQYF. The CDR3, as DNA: TGTGCCAGCAGCCTAATAGCCCGGGGGCTAGTCACAGATACGCAGTATTTT.

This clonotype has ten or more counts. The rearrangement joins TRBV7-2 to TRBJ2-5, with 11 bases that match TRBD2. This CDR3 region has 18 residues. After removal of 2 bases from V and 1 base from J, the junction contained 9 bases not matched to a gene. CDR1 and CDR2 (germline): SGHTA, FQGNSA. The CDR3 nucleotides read TGTGCCAGCAGCTTATGGGGACTAGCGGTAGGGATCCAAGAGACCCAGTACTTC. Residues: CASSLWGLAVGIQETQYF.

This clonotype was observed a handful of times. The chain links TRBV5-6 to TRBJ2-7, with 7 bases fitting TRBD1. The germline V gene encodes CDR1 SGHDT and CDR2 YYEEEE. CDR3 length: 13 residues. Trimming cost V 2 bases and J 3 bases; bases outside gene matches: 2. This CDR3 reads CASSFDRDYEQYF. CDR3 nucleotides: TGTGCCAGCAGCTTCGACAGGGACTACGAGCAGTACTTC.

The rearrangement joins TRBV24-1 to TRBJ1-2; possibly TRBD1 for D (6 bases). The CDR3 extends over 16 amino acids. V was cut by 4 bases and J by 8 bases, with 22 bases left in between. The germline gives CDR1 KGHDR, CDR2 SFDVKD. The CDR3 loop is CATSDPQQGSLWGYTF. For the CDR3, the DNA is TGTGCCACCAGTGACCCCCAACAGGGTTCCTTGTGGGGCTACACCTTC.

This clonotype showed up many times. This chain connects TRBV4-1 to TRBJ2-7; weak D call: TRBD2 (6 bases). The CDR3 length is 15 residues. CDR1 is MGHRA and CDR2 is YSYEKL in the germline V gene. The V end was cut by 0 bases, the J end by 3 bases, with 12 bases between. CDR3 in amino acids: CASSQDLGGVYEQYF. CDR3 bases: TGCGCCAGCAGCCAAGATCTAGGAGGGGTCTACGAGCAGTACTTC.